This entry is about one TCR beta chain. Trimming took off 5 bases at V and 6 bases at J, with 17 bases between the two ends. The CDR3 has 15 amino acids. Germline assignment: CDR1 GTSNPN and CDR2 SVGIG (reference sequence). Per the study methods: Reference gene primer amplification in the assay estimated nucleated cell counts. Assay used: immunoSEQ multiplex PCR; TCRdb lists only in-frame clones, some missing. The D gene and trimming were derived from the DNA, and the V and J assignments and clone size from that table. The sample yields 20,000 to 25,000 clones, approximately 91% seen once. The data were obtained in a study of blood T cell repertoires in COVID-19. About the research overall: From T cells, B-cell-depleted T cells, or PBMCs came the material, which was cDNA or gDNA.

Sequenced sample: peripheral blood. The rearrangement joins TRBV30 to TRBJ1-6; D ambiguous. The clonotype was recovered from a human donor in a cohort sampled during active COVID-19. The donor label of this sample is uncertain. CDR3 bases: TGTGCCTGGGCCCTAACAGCGGTGATTAATTCACCCCTCCACTTT. As protein: CAWALTAVINSPLHF.